The TCR beta chain under discussion was sequenced for a study of T cell changes during pregnancy in multiple sclerosis. Profiled with immunoSEQ multiplex PCR; TCRdb holds only in-frame clones, not every one. The table records around 36,000 clones, more than 90% of them present only once. Source: peripheral blood, taken before pregnancy. The clonotype originates from a female donor with multiple sclerosis, enrolled in a pregnancy study.

As DNA, the CDR3 is TGCAGCGTTGAAGTCACTAGCGCCGACGAGCAGTACTTC. Translated, it gives CSVEVTSADEQYF. The chain uses TRBV29-1 and TRBJ2-5; 7 bases map to TRBD2. TRBJ2-7 explains the end of the DNA better; the J call may be wrong. The CDR3 is 13 residues long. The germline V gene encodes CDR1 SQVTM and CDR2 ANQGSEA.